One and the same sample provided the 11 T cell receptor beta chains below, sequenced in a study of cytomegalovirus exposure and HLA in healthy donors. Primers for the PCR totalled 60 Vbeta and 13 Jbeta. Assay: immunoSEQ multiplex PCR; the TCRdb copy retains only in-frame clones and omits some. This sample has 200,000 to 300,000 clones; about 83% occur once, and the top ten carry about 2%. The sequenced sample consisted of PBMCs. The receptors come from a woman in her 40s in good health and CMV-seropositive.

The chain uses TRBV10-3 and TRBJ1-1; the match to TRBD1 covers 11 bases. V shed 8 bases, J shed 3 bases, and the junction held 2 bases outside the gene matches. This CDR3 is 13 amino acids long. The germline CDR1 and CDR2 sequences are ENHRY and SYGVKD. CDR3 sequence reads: CAIGDRGDTEAFF. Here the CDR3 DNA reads TGTGCCATCGGGGACAGGGGGGACACTGAAGCTTTCTTT.

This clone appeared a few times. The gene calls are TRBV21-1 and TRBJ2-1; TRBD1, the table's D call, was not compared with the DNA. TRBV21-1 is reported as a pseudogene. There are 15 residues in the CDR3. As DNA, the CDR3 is TGTGCCAGCAAAGGGCAGGGAACTTTTTACAATGAGCAGTTCTTC. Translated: CASKGQGTFYNEQFF.

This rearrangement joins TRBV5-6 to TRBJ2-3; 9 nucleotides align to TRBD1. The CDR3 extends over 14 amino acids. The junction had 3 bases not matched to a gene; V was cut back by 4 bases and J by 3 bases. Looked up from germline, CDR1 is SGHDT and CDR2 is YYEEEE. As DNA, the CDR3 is TGTGCCAGCAGCCAGACAGGGGGAACAGATACGCAGTATTTT. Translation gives CASSQTGGTDTQYF. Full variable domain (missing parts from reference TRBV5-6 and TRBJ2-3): DAGVTQSPTHLIKTRGQQVTLRCSPKSGHDTVSWYQQALGQGPQFIFQYYEEEERQRGNFPDRFSGHQFPNYSSELNVNALLLGDSALYLCASSQTGGTDTQYFGPGTRLTVL.

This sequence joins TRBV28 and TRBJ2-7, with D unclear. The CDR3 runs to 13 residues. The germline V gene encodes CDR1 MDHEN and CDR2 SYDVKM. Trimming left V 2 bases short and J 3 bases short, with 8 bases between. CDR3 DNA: TGTGCCAGCAGTTTAGGTCAGGTCTACGAGCAGTACTTC. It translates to CASSLGQVYEQYF.

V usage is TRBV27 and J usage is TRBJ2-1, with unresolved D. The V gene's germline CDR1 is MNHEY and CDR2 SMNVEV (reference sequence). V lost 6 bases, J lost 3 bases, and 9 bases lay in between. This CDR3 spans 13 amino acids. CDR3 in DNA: TGTGCCAGCAGCCCCCTAGTCTACAATGAGCAGTTCTTC. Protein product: CASSPLVYNEQFF.

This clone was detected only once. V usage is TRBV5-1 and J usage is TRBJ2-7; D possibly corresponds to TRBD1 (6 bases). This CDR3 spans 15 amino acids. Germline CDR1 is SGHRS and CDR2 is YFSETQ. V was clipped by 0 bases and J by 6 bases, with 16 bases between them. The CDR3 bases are TGCGCCAGCAGCTTGGCCCAGGGGAATTCAGGCGAGCAGTACTTC. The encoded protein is CASSLAQGNSGEQYF.

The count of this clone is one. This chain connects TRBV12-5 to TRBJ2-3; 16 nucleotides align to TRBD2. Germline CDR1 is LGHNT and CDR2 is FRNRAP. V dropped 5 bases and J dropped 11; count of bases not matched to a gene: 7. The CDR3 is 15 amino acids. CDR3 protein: CASGPGLAGGGLQYF. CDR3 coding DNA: TGTGCTAGTGGTCCGGGACTAGCGGGAGGGGGGCTGCAGTATTTT.

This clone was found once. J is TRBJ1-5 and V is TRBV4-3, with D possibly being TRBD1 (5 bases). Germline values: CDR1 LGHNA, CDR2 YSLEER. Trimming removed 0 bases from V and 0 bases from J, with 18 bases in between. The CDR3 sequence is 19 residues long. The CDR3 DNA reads TGCGCCAGCAGCCAAGAGCCCCCCGGGGGGACTAATAGCAATCAGCCCCAGCATTTT. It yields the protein CASSQEPPGGTNSNQPQHF.

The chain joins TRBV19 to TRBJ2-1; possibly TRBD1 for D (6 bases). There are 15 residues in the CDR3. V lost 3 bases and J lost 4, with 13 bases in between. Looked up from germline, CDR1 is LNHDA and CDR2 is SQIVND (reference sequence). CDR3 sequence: CASSMTTGSYNEQFF. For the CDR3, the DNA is TGTGCCAGTAGTATGACGACAGGCTCGTACAATGAGCAGTTCTTC. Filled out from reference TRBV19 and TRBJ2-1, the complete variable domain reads DGGITQSPKYLFRKEGQNVTLSCEQNLNHDAMYWYRQDPGQGLRLIYYSQIVNDFQKGDIAEGYSVSREKKESFPLTVTSAQKNPTAFYLCASSMTTGSYNEQFFGPGTRLTVL.

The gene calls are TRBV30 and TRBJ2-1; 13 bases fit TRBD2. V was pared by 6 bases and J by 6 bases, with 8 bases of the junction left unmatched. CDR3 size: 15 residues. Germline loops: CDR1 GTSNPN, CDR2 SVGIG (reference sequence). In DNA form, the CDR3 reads TGTGCCTGTCAACTAGCGGGAGGGCCTGGCAATGAGCAGTTCTTC. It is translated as CACQLAGGPGNEQFF.

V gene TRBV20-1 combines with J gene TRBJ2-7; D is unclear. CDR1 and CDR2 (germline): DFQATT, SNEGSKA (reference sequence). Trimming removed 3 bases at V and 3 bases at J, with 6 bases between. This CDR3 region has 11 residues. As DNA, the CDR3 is TGCAGTGCTAGGGCCCTCTACGAGCAGTACTTC. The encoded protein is CSARALYEQYF.